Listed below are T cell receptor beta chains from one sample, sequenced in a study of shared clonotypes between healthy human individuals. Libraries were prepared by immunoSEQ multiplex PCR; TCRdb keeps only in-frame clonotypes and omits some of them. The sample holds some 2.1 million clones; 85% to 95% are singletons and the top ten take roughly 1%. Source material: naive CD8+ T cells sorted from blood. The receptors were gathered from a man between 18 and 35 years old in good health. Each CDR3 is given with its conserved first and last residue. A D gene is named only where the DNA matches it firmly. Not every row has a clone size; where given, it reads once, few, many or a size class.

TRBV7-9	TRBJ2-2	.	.	TGTGCCAACGACAGAGACACCGGGGAGCTGTTTTTT	CANDRDTGELFF
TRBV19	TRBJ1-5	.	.	TGTGCCAGTAGTATAGTGCCAGGGGATTATCAGCCCCAGCATTTT	CASSIVPGDYQPQHF
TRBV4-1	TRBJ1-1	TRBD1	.	TGCGCCAGCAGCCGAGTAGGGCAGGGGGTGAGTGAAGCTTTCTTT	CASSRVGQGVSEAFF
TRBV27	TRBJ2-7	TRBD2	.	TGTGCCAGCAGTTCGACACTAGCGGGGGCACTCTACGAGCAGTACTTC	CASSSTLAGALYEQYF
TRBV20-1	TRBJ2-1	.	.	TGCAGTGCTTTCCGTGACAATGAGCAGTTCTTC	CSAFRDNEQFF
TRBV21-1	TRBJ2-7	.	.	TGTGCCAGCAGCAAAGGAGGAACAGGTTATTCACGGGTCTACGAGCAGTACTTC	CASSKGGTGYSRVYEQYF
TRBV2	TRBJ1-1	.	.	TGTGCCAGCAGTGAGAAGGGTACTGAAGCTTTCTTT	CASSEKGTEAFF
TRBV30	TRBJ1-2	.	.	TGTGCCTGGGGCCCCTCGGGGGACTATGGCTACACCTTC	CAWGPSGDYGYTF
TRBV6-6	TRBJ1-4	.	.	TGTGCCAGCAGAAACCGCAAGGAATCTGAAGAAAAACTGTTTTTC	CASRNRKESEEKLFF
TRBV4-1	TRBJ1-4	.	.	TGCGCCAGCAGCCAAGGGGAAGGTCCTTTGACAACTAATGAAAAACTGTTTTTT	CASSQGEGPLTTNEKLFF
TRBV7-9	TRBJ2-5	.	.	TGTGCCAGCAGCCCATTACAGGGTTTTGAAGAGACCCAGTACTTC	CASSPLQGFEETQYF
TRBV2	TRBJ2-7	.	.	TGTGCCAGCAGCCCTAGGGGGGTGGGGTACGAGCAGTACTTC	CASSPRGVGYEQYF
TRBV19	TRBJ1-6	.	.	TGTGCCAGTAGTGAACAAAAAGGGCCCCTTCCTGTCTATGGAAATTCACCCCTCCACTTT	CASSEQKGPLPVYGNSPLHF
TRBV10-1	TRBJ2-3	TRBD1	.	TGCGCCAGCAGTCCGGACAGGACCACAGATACGCAGTATTTT	CASSPDRTTDTQYF
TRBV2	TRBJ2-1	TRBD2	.	TGTGCCAGCAGTGAAGTTAACGTGCTCACTAGCGGGAGTTTTCCGTTCTTC	CASSEVNVLTSGSFPFF
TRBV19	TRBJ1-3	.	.	TGTGCCAGTAGCGTTTCGGAGGCAAACACCATATATTTT	CASSVSEANTIYF
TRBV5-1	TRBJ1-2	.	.	TGCGCCAGCAGCTGGGGCGGGGCAGGAGACCTAGCAGGCTACACCTTC	CASSWGGAGDLAGYTF
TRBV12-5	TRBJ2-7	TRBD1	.	TGTGCTAGTACAGGGGGCCACGAGCAGTACTTC	CASTGGHEQYF
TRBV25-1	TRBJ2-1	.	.	TGTGCCAGCAGTAGCTCCACCTCGACGAGGAGCTCCTACAATGAGCAGTTCTTC	CASSSSTSTRSSYNEQFF
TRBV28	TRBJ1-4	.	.	TGTGCCAGCAGTTTAGCAGGGGAAGGGGAGCGGGAAAAACTGTTTTTT	CASSLAGEGEREKLFF
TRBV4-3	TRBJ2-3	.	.	TGCGCCAGCAGCCAAGATTTGGGTGCTACGTACGCAGATACGCAGTATTTT	CASSQDLGATYADTQYF
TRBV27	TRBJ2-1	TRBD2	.	TGTGCCAGCAGTCTCGTAGCGGGAGCGGGGTACAATGAGCAGTTCTTC	CASSLVAGAGYNEQFF
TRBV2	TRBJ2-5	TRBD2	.	TGTGCCAGCAGTGAGGGGACTAGCGGGGGACTCCAAGAGACCCAGTACTTC	CASSEGTSGGLQETQYF
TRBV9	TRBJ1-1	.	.	TGTGCCAGCAGCCCCGACCTAGGGACTGAAGCTTTCTTT	CASSPDLGTEAFF
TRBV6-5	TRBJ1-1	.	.	TGTGCCAGCAGGGCCTGGGGGGAGGGGGACACTGAAGCTTTCTTT	CASRAWGEGDTEAFF
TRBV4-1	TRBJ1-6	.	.	TGCGCCAGCAGCCAAGAACCCCCAGTGCAGTACTCCTATAATTCACCCCTCCACTTT	CASSQEPPVQYSYNSPLHF
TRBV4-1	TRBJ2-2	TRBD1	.	TGCGCCAGCAGCCAAGTTGACAGGGGATTAAACACCGGGGAGCTGTTTTTT	CASSQVDRGLNTGELFF
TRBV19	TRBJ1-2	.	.	TGTGCCAGTAGCCCCTGGGACCCCCGGGATATCGGCTACACCTTC	CASSPWDPRDIGYTF
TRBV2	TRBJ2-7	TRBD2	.	TGTGCCAGCAGTGATGCGGCGGGAGCCTACGAGCAGTACTTC	CASSDAAGAYEQYF
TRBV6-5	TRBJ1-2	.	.	TGTGCCAGCAGTTACTACGGCGGGGACAAATACACCTTC	CASSYYGGDKYTF
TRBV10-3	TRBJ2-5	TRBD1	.	TGTGCCATCAATATGGGACAGGGGCAAGAGACCCAGTACTTC	CAINMGQGQETQYF
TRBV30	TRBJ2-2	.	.	TGTGCCTTTGACTTGTCGAACACCGGGGAGCTGTTTTTT	CAFDLSNTGELFF
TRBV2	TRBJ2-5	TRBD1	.	TGTGCCAGCATGGGGACAGTGGTGGAGACCCAGTACTTC	CASMGTVVETQYF
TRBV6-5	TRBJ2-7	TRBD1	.	TGTGCCAGCAGTTCAAACCGGGACAGATTCTCCTACGAGCAGTACTTC	CASSSNRDRFSYEQYF
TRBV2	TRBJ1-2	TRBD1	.	TGTGCCAGCAGTCCCGGACAGGGGGACTATGGCTACACCTTC	CASSPGQGDYGYTF
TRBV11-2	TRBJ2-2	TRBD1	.	TGTGCCAGCAGCCGTCCCCGGGACAGGGGCCCCGGGGAGCTGTTTTTT	CASSRPRDRGPGELFF
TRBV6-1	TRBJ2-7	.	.	TGTGCCAGCGGACTAAGTACTATCTACGAGCAGTACTTC	CASGLSTIYEQYF
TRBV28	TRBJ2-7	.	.	TGTGCCAGCAGTTTTACAGGGACCTTAGGGGAGCAGTACTTC	CASSFTGTLGEQYF
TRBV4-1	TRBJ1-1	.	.	TGCGCCAGCAGCCAAGCTAAGACGGTGATGAACACTGAAGCTTTCTTT	CASSQAKTVMNTEAFF
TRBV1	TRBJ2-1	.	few	TGCACCAGCAGCCAAGAGCGGGACACCGAACCCAATGAGCAGTTCTTC	CTSSQERDTEPNEQFF